One TCR beta chain is described in this entry. The antigen this receptor binds is unknown. One base away there is no much larger clone; base qualities are not given. Reading the germline V gene gives CDR1 MGHRA and CDR2 YSYEKL. The junction carries 20 bases between V and J, which are trimmed by 1 base and 4 bases respectively. The CDR3, cysteine through phenylalanine, is 18 amino acids long. Just the 54-base CDR3 DNA is kept, in frame starting at base 1. The immunoSEQ Assay, a bias-controlled multiplex PCR, was used to amplify TCRbeta CDR3 regions from genomic DNA. Per the authors' processing: The number of nucleated cells in each sample was estimated by amplification of reference gene primers within the assay. To quantify the absolute abundance of each unique TCRbeta CDR3 rearrangement, sequence reads were collapsed and filtered. Productive Simpson clonality was computed per sample as the square root of Simpson's diversity index over productive rearrangements. Held by TCRdb, this immuneACCESS table contains in-frame sequences only and omits some clones. Under half of the omission traces to an unresolved V gene where checked; the cause of the rest is unknown. Clone size and the V and J calls come from that table; the DNA yielded D and trimming. The sample includes about 140,000 clones, with more than 65% observed a single time. The ten biggest clones cover 8% of the sample.

The collaborating institutions used their own protocols to collect whole blood in K2EDTA tubes. For TCRbeta analysis, collaborators shipped samples as frozen whole blood, isolated PBMCs, or DNA extracted from either of those sample types. This specimen comes from a study of blood T cell repertoires in COVID-19 (TCRdb year 2020). Concerning the study at large: Samples from collaborators originated in the United States, Italy and Spain and spanned both the acute and convalescent phases of COVID-19. The repertoires were made available in a free public database intended to serve as a resource for research on the immune response to SARS-CoV-2. A de-identified subject ID, COVID-19 status, age in years and sex were almost always included in the sample metadata. The material from the prospective study consisted of cDNA or gDNA derived from T cells, B-cell-depleted T cells, or PBMCs. Subjects who had been exposed to COVID-19, were actively infected with it, or had recovered from it provided the deeply sampled blood TCRbeta repertoires that made up the dataset. HLA class I and class II types, where available, came from metadata supplied by the sample provider rather than from assay-based typing. The samples were drawn from two sources: the first 160 participants of the ongoing ImmuneRACE study, and over 950 subjects contributed by 6 global collaborators. The study at large found these results: The amount of clinical and demographic metadata varied by source and participant and was provided uncurated.

The clonotype comes from a human donor in a cohort sampled during active COVID-19. Specimen: peripheral blood. The chain couples TRBV4-1 to TRBJ2-1, and possibly TRBD2, on 7 matching bases. The CDR3 corresponds to CASSQVDWAGAIYNEQFF. The DNA sequence is as follows: TGCGCCAGCAGCCAAGTGGACTGGGCGGGGGCCATTTACAATGAGCAGTTCTTC.